Below, one T cell receptor beta chain is given with its context. Its antigen is unknown. Germline CDR1 is SGHNT and CDR2 is YENEEA. This CDR3 spans 15 amino acids. Unmatched junction bases numbered 3, after V lost 4 bases and J lost 4 bases. This entry is derived from a study of beta chain features in type 1 diabetes. Whole-study context: Over all samples combined, some 99,000,000 sorted cells were examined.

Whole-study results and caveats: Across all four CD4+ subsets, people with type 1 diabetes showed modestly shorter TCRB CDR3s.

Using CD45RO/CCR7/CD25/CD127/CD95/CD27, CD4+ naive, central memory, regulatory and stem cell-like memory cells were sorted. Sequencing targeted expressed TCRB transcripts, as all isolated RNA had been reverse transcribed. The assay was immunoSEQ multiplex PCR, and TCRdb's table has in-frame clones only and misses some. The sample yields about 250,000 clones, under 13% seen once. The sample was naive CD4+ T cells from blood. The receptor was isolated from a man younger than 40 with type 1 diabetes. V usage is TRBV11-3 and J usage is TRBJ2-2; TRBD1 matches 10 bases. The CDR3 is CASSSRDRGTGELFF. The DNA of the CDR3 is TGTGCCAGCAGCTCCCGGGACAGGGGCACCGGGGAGCTGTTTTTT.